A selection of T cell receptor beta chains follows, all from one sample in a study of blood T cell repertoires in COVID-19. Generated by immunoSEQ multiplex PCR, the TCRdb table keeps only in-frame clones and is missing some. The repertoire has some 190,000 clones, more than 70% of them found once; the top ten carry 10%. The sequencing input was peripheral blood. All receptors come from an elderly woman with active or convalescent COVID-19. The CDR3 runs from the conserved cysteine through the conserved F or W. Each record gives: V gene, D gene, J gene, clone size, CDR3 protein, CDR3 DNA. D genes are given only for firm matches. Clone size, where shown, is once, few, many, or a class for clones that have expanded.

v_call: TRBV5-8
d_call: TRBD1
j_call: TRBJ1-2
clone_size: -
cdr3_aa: CASSLVPGQGNAYGYTF
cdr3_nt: TGTGCCAGCAGCTTGGTACCGGGACAGGGGAACGCCTATGGCTACACCTTC

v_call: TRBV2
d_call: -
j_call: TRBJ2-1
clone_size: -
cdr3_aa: CASSAAMGGEQFF
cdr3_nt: TGTGCCAGCAGTGCTGCTATGGGAGGTGAGCAGTTCTTC

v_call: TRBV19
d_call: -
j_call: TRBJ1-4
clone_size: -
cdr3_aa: CASYDRRREKLFF
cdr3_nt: TGTGCCAGTTATGACAGAAGACGTGAAAAACTGTTTTTT

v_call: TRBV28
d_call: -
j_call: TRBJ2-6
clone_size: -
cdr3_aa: CASSIALGANVLTF
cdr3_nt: TGTGCCAGCAGTATAGCCCTGGGGGCCAACGTCCTGACTTTC

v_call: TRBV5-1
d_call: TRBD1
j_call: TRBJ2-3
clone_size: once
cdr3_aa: CASSPGQSTDTQYF
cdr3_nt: TGCGCCAGCAGCCCGGGACAGAGCACAGATACGCAGTATTTT

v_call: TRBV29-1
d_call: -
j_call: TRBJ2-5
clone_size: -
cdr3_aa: CSVEGQGEETQYF
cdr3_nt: TGCAGCGTTGAAGGCCAGGGCGAGGAGACCCAGTACTTC

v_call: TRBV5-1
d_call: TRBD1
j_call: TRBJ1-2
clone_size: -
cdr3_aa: CASSSQGAHYGYTF
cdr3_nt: TGCGCCAGCAGCTCTCAGGGGGCCCACTATGGCTACACCTTC

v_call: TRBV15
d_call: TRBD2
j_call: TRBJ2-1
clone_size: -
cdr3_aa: CATTSGGRDEQFF
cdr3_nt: TGTGCCACCACTTCGGGAGGGCGGGATGAGCAGTTCTTC

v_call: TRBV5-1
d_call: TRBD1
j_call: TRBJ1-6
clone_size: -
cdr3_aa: CASSKDRVNSPLHF
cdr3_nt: TGCGCCAGCAGCAAGGACAGGGTCAATTCACCCCTCCACTTT

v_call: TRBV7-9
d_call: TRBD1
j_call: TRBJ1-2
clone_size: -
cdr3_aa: CASSLDQGDGYTF
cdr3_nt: TGTGCCAGCAGCTTAGACCAGGGGGATGGCTACACCTTC

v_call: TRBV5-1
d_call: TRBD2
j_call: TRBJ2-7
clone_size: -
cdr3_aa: CASSASGNPYEQYF
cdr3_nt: TGCGCCAGCAGCGCTAGCGGGAACCCCTACGAGCAGTACTTC

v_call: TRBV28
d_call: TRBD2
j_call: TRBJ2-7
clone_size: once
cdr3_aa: CASSQAGGPYEQYF
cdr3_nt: TGTGCCAGCAGTCAAGCGGGAGGGCCCTACGAGCAGTACTTC

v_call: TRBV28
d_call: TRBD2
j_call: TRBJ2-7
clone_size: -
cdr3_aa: CASGPLTGGPSYEQYF
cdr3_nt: TGTGCCAGCGGGCCCCTGACGGGAGGCCCAAGCTACGAGCAGTACTTC

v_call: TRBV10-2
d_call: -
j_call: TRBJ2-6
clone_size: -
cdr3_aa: CASIRGAGRPGANVLTF
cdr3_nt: TGCGCCAGCATACGGGGGGCGGGGAGACCTGGGGCCAACGTCCTGACTTTC

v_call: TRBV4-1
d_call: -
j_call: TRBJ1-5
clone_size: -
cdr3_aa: CASSRSLWEPQHF
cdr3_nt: TGCGCCAGCAGCCGGAGTCTTTGGGAGCCCCAGCATTTT

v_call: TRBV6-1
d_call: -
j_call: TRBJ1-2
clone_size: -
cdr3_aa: CASSDPTDFYGYTF
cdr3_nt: TGTGCCAGCAGTGACCCGACGGACTTCTATGGCTACACCTTC

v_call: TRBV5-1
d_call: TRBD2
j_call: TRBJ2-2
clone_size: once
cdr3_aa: CASRASGTPLGGELFF
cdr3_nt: TGCGCCAGCCGGGCTAGCGGGACCCCTTTGGGCGGGGAGCTGTTTTTT

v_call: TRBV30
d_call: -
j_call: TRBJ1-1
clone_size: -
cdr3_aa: CAWTALGRQVGTEAFF
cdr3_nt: TGTGCCTGGACCGCCCTAGGTCGACAGGTAGGGACTGAAGCTTTCTTT

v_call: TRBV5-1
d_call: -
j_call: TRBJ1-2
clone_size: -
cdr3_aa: CASSLNARSTGGYGYTF
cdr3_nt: TGCGCCAGCAGCTTGAATGCTCGGTCTACGGGGGGCTATGGCTACACCTTC

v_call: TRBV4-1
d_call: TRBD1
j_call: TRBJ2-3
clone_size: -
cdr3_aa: CASSQDLDRASTDTQYF
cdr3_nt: TGCGCCAGCAGCCAAGACCTGGACAGGGCGAGCACAGATACGCAGTATTTT

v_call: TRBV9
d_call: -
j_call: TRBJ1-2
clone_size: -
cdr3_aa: CASSVDGRGWGYTF
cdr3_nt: TGTGCCAGCAGCGTAGATGGCAGGGGCTGGGGCTACACCTTC

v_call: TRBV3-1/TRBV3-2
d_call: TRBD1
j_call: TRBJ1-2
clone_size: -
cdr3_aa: CASSQRGQENGYTF
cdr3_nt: TGTGCCAGCAGCCAACGAGGACAGGAAAATGGCTACACCTTC

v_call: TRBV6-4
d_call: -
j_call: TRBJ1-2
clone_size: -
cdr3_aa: CASSDGGGYGYTF
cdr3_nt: TGTGCCAGCAGTGACGGCGGGGGCTATGGCTACACCTTC

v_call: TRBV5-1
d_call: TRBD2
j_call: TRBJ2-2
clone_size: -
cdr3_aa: CATRLAGYGTGELFF
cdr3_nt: TGCGCCACACGACTAGCGGGTTACGGCACCGGGGAGCTGTTTTTT

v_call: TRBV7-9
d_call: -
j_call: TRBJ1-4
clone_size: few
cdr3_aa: CASSSRTARSEKLFF
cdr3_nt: TGTGCCAGCAGCTCCCGGACTGCGAGGAGTGAAAAACTGTTTTTT

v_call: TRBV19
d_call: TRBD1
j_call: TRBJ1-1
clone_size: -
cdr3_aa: CASSKDRGRMNTEAFF
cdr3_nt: TGTGCCAGTAGTAAGGACAGGGGCCGTATGAACACTGAAGCTTTCTTT

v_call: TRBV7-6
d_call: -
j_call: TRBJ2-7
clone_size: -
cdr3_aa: CASSRYLGLANEQYF
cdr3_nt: TGTGCCAGCAGCCGCTACCTGGGGCTAGCGAACGAGCAGTACTTC

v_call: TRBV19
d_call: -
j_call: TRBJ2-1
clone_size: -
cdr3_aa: CASTPTQGFGEQFF
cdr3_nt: TGTGCCAGTACCCCGACTCAGGGGTTTGGCGAGCAGTTCTTC

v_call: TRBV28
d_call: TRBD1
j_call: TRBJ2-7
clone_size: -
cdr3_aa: CASSVPGQGFHEQYF
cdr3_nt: TGTGCCAGCAGTGTCCCGGGACAGGGGTTCCACGAGCAGTACTTC

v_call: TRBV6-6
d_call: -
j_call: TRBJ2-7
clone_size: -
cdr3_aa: CASSYGHASNEQYF
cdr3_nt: TGTGCCAGCAGTTACGGGCACGCTAGCAACGAGCAGTACTTC

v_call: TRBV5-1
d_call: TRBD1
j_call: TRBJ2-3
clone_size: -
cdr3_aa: CASSLGQGASTDTQYF
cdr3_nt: TGCGCCAGCAGCTTGGGACAGGGCGCTAGCACAGATACGCAGTATTTT

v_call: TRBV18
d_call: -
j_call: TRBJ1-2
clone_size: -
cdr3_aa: CASSPAVVGYTF
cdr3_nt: TGTGCCAGCTCACCAGCGGTAGTAGGCTACACCTTC

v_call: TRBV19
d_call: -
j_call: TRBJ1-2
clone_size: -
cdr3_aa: CASSRVANYGYTF
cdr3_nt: TGTGCCAGTAGTAGAGTAGCTAACTATGGCTACACCTTC

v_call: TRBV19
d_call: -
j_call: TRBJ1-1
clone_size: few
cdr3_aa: CASTPSRVSEAFF
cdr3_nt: TGTGCCAGTACACCCTCCCGGGTATCTGAAGCTTTCTTT

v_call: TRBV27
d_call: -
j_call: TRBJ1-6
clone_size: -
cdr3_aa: CASRGSWGSGSPLHF
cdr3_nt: TGTGCCAGCAGGGGGAGTTGGGGAAGCGGTTCACCCCTCCACTTT

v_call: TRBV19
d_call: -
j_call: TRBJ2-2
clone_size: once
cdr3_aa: CASSLTASTGELFF
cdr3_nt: TGTGCCAGTAGTCTAACAGCTTCCACCGGGGAGCTGTTTTTT

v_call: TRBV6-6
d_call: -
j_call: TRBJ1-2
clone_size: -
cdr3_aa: CASSPYREYGYTF
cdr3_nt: TGTGCCAGCAGTCCCTATAGAGAGTATGGCTACACCTTC

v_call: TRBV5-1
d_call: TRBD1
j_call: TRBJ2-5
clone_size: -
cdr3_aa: CASSTRDSGETQYF
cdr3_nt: TGCGCCAGCAGCACCAGGGACAGTGGAGAGACCCAGTACTTC

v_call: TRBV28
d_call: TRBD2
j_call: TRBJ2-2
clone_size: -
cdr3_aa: CASSFSTAGGTGELFF
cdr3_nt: TGTGCCAGCAGTTTCTCTACAGCGGGAGGCACCGGGGAGCTGTTTTTT

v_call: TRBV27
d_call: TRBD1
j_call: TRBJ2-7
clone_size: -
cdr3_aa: CASSDRGGEQYF
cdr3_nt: TGTGCCAGCAGTGACAGGGGAGGCGAGCAGTACTTC

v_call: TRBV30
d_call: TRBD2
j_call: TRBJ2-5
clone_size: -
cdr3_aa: CAWSGWASGRAGETQYF
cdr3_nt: TGTGCCTGGAGTGGTTGGGCTAGCGGGAGGGCCGGGGAGACCCAGTACTTC

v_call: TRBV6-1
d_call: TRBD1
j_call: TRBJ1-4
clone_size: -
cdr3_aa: CASSLDRVLDEKLFF
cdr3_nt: TGTGCCAGCAGTTTAGACAGGGTTTTAGATGAAAAACTGTTTTTT

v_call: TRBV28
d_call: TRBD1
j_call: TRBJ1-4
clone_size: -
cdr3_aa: CASSAIDRGIEKLFF
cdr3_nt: TGTGCCAGCAGTGCAATAGACAGGGGGATTGAAAAACTGTTTTTT

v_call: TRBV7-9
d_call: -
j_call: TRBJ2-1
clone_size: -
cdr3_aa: CASSTGVRRGYGNEQFF
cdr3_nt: TGTGCCAGCTCCACCGGAGTGAGGAGGGGTTATGGCAATGAGCAGTTCTTC

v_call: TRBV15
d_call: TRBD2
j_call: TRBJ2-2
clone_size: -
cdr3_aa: CATSRGFSGRNTGELFF
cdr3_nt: TGTGCCACCAGCAGAGGTTTCAGCGGGAGAAATACCGGGGAGCTGTTTTTT

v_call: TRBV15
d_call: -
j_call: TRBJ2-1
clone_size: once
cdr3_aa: CATSRVTAAGGEQFF
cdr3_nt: TGTGCCACCAGCAGAGTAACAGCGGCCGGAGGTGAGCAGTTCTTC

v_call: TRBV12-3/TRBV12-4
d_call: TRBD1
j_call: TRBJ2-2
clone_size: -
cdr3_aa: CASSTGEAGELFF
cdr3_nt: TGTGCCAGCTCGACAGGGGAGGCCGGGGAGCTGTTTTTT

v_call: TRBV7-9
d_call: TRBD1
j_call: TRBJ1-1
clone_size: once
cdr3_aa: CASSQGQIIQNTEAFF
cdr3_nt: TGTGCCAGCAGCCAGGGACAGATAATTCAAAACACTGAAGCTTTCTTT

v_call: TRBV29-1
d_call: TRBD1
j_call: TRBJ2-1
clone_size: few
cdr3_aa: CSALTGASYNEQFF
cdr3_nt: TGCAGCGCTCTGACAGGGGCTTCCTACAATGAGCAGTTCTTC